This entry is about one TCR beta chain. There are 15 residues in the CDR3. The V gene end was trimmed by 2 bases and the J gene end by 4 bases; junction bases not matched to a gene: 2. Germline CDR1 and CDR2: WNHNN and SYGVQD (reference sequence). This entry belongs to a study of blood T cell repertoires in COVID-19. Looking at the study overall: Researchers got acute and convalescent COVID-19 samples from the United States, Italy and Spain. PBMCs, B-cell-depleted T cells, or T cells were the source of the cDNA or gDNA that made up the material.

In the original analysis: The assay estimated nucleated cells by amplifying reference gene primers. TCRdb's copy holds only in-frame clones and misses some; the assay was immunoSEQ multiplex PCR. The D gene and trimming were derived from the DNA, and the V and J assignments and clone size from that table. The sample gives about 190,000 clones, more than 70% of which show up once; roughly 3.7% is in the top ten. This clonotype was sampled from a woman under 40 with acute or convalescent COVID-19. The V and J genes are TRBV10-1 and TRBJ2-1; 10 nucleotides line up with TRBD2. Material for sequencing was peripheral blood. CDR3 nucleotide sequence: TGCGCCAGCAGTGAGGGGACTAGCGTTTACAATGAGCAGTTCTTC. Its protein is CASSEGTSVYNEQFF.